This TCR beta chain appears in the sequencing data of a study of blood T cell repertoires in COVID-19. Study overall: The United States, Italy and Spain provided the acute and convalescent COVID-19 samples.

In terms of age and location, participants ranged from about 18 to 100 years and lived in about two dozen US areas. Cohort 3 donors were reported recovered after two negative PCRs, clearance, or symptom resolution. The CDR3 sequence is 16 residues long. Trimming cost V 0 bases and J 0 bases, with 10 bases left between them. CDR1 is SGHRS and CDR2 is YFSETQ in the germline V gene. Profiling relied on immunoSEQ multiplex PCR, and the TCRdb table lists in-frame clones only, not all of them. Here the sample spans 250,000 or so clones, 65% to 85% being singletons. The origin of this receptor is a man aged 50 to 60 who had recovered from COVID-19. The chain is built from TRBV5-1 and TRBJ2-4; no firm D call. Sequences were obtained from PBMCs or T cells enriched from blood (not recorded which). CDR3: CASSLGGELAKNIQYF. The CDR3 nucleotides read TGCGCCAGCAGCTTGGGTGGTGAGCTAGCCAAAAACATTCAGTACTTC.